These 24 T cell receptor beta chains were all obtained from the same sample, sequenced in a study of CD8+ T cells in alopecia areata. Extracted RNA was reverse transcribed into cDNA, the sequencing template. Profiling relied on immunoSEQ multiplex PCR, and the TCRdb table lists in-frame clones only, not all of them. Of about 87,000 clones in the sample, about 70% were seen once. Treatment described: oral pan-JAK inhibitor, 5-10 mg twice daily. Sequenced here: CD8+ T cells sorted from blood, sampled at approximately week 44, from a patient treated with tofacitinib. Receptors were obtained from a human donor with alopecia areata.

The chain carries TRBV7-9 and TRBJ2-1; possible D gene TRBD2, 7 bases. The V end was cut by 5 bases, the J end by 6 bases, with 17 bases between. This CDR3 spans 15 amino acids. Germline V gives CDR1 SEHNR, CDR2 FQNEAQ (reference sequence). The chain's CDR3 is CASSPVAGARNEQFF. Here the CDR3 DNA reads TGTGCCAGCAGCCCGGTCGCGGGGGCACGCAATGAGCAGTTCTTC.

The V and J genes are TRBV30 and TRBJ2-3; D possibly uses TRBD1 or TRBD2 (5 bases each). CDR1 and CDR2 from the germline V gene are GTSNPN and SVGIG (reference sequence). This CDR3 has 15 amino acids. V was pared by 7 bases and J by 4 bases, with 21 bases between. In nucleotides, the CDR3 is TGTGCCTCCCTGGGAGAGGACCTCAGGGCAGATACGCAGTATTTT. As protein: CASLGEDLRADTQYF.

The chain uses TRBV30 and TRBJ1-1; D gene ambiguous. This CDR3 has 13 amino acids. Per the germline V gene, CDR1 is GTSNPN and CDR2 is SVGIG (reference sequence). Trimming pared 4 bases from V and 0 bases from J, leaving 9 bases between. The CDR3 region is CAWKEGVNTEAFF. CDR3 nucleotides: TGTGCCTGGAAGGAGGGAGTGAACACTGAAGCTTTCTTT.

V is TRBV27 and J is TRBJ2-7, with a weak D call TRBD2 (5 bases). This CDR3 has 13 amino acids. Germline V gives CDR1 MNHEY, CDR2 SMNVEV (reference sequence). Deletions cut 6 bases from V and 0 bases from J, with 9 bases between. The CDR3, as DNA: TGTGCCAGCAGGTCCCGGGGCTCCTACGAGCAGTACTTC. Translating gives CASRSRGSYEQYF.

The chain has TRBV27 and TRBJ1-5; a weak D match, TRBD1 (6 bases). The ends were cut back, 4 bases at V and 7 bases at J, with 11 bases in the middle. Per germline, CDR1 MNHEY and CDR2 SMNVEV (reference sequence). The CDR3 extends over 13 amino acids. CDR3 in amino acids: CASSSRGGQPQHF. CDR3 DNA sequence: TGTGCCAGCAGTTCTCGCGGGGGCCAGCCCCAGCATTTT.

The V gene is TRBV13, the J gene TRBJ1-5; D is unclear. Looked up from germline, CDR1 is PRHDT and CDR2 is FYEKMQ (reference sequence). This CDR3 has 14 residues. V lost 0 bases to trimming and J lost 7 bases, with 10 bases between them. CDR3 in DNA: TGTGCCAGCAGCTTAGGACAGCTGAAGCAGCCCCAGCATTTT. It yields the protein CASSLGQLKQPQHF.

In this sample, this clone turned up a few times. The V call is TRBV14, the J call TRBJ1-4; maybe TRBD1 (5 bases). Trimming pared 1 base from V and 8 bases from J, leaving 14 bases between. The CDR3 totals 15 residues. Germline V gives CDR1 SGHDN, CDR2 FVKESK. This chain's CDR3 is CASSQAGRVGEKLFF. The CDR3 nucleotides are TGTGCCAGCAGCCAAGCGGGCAGGGTTGGAGAAAAACTGTTTTTT.

The chain joins TRBV12-5 to TRBJ1-2; weak D call: TRBD1 (6 bases). The CDR3 sequence is 15 residues long. Trimming pared 1 base from V and 3 bases from J, leaving 12 bases between. Germline V gene sequence: CDR1 LGHNT, CDR2 FRNRAP. CDR3 DNA: TGTGCTAGTGGTTTGGCACGGACAGCCGACTATGGCTACACCTTC. It yields the protein CASGLARTADYGYTF.

This chain joins TRBV29-1 and TRBJ2-1; D is undetermined. Trimming left V 3 bases short and J 6 bases short, with 3 bases between. This CDR3 is built from 10 residues. Per the germline V gene, CDR1 is SQVTM and CDR2 is ANQGSEA. The CDR3 region has the DNA TGCAGCGTTGATAGCAATGAGCAGTTCTTC. It yields the protein CSVDSNEQFF.

The chain carries TRBV29-1 and TRBJ1-2, with unresolved D. The V gene lost 5 bases and the J gene lost 6 bases, with 10 bases spanning the gap. The CDR3 length is 11 residues. Germline V CDR1 and CDR2: SQVTM, ANQGSEA. CDR3 region: CSVSHADGYTF. CDR3 coding DNA: TGCAGCGTTTCCCACGCGGATGGCTACACCTTC.

The chain uses TRBV30 and TRBJ1-3, with D unclear. The CDR3 has 15 amino acids. Germline CDR1 and CDR2: GTSNPN and SVGIG (reference sequence). Trimming removed 0 bases at V and 0 bases at J, with 9 bases between. The CDR3 nucleotides are TGTGCCTGGAGTGTGATGTCACCCTCTGGAAACACCATATATTTT. Residues: CAWSVMSPSGNTIYF.

The chain couples TRBV7-2 to TRBJ1-1, with D unresolved. V gave up 1 base and J gave up 0 bases, with 6 bases separating them. The length of the CDR3 is 14 residues. Per germline, CDR1 SGHTA and CDR2 FQGNSA. CDR3 region: CASSLVVMNTEAFF. In DNA, the CDR3 is TGTGCCAGCAGCTTAGTGGTCATGAACACTGAAGCTTTCTTT.

The chain has TRBV7-3 and TRBJ2-2; D remains unclear. Germline assignment: CDR1 SGHTA and CDR2 FQGTGA. Trimming removed 5 bases from V and 4 bases from J, with 5 bases in between. The CDR3 contains 12 residues. The CDR3 nucleotides are TGTGCCAGCAGCGATAGCACCGGGGAGCTGTTTTTT. It encodes CASSDSTGELFF.

The rearrangement links TRBV5-1 to TRBJ2-7; D gene ambiguous. Germline CDR1 and CDR2: SGHRS and YFSETQ. Trimming took 0 bases from V and 5 from J, leaving 9 bases between them. The CDR3 length is 13 residues. CDR3 DNA: TGCGCCAGCAGCTTGGAGTCCTTCGACGAGCAGTACTTC. The encoded protein is CASSLESFDEQYF.

This chain connects TRBV7-6 to TRBJ1-6; D gene ambiguous. The CDR3 runs 14 residues. V was shortened by 2 bases and J by 7 bases, with 9 bases between the two germline ends. Germline CDR1 SGHVS, CDR2 FNYEAQ. The CDR3 protein is CASSLSGENSPLHF. In nucleotides, the CDR3 is TGTGCCAGCAGCTTAAGCGGGGAGAATTCACCCCTCCACTTT.

The chain joins TRBV9 to TRBJ2-7; D gene unclear. Trimming stripped 0 bases from V and 0 bases from J, with 7 bases between. The CDR3 length is 14 residues. Germline CDR1 reads SGDLS; CDR2 reads YYNGEE. The CDR3 region has the DNA TGTGCCAGCAGCGTAGGTGCAAGCTCCTACGAGCAGTACTTC. It encodes CASSVGASSYEQYF.

The chain links TRBV5-1 to TRBJ2-7; D remains ambiguous. Germline CDR1 is SGHRS and CDR2 is YFSETQ. The CDR3 covers 12 residues. V was pared by 3 bases and J by 5 bases, with 9 bases between. The CDR3 reads CASSYNRDEQYF. The CDR3 DNA reads as TGCGCCAGCAGCTACAATCGGGACGAGCAGTACTTC.

The chain joins TRBV27 to TRBJ1-5, with a possible D match to TRBD1 (6 bases). The CDR3 sequence is 13 residues long. V lost 5 bases, J lost 2 bases, and 7 bases lay in between. Germline CDR1 MNHEY, CDR2 SMNVEV (reference sequence). Here the CDR3 reads CASSAGGNQPQHF. Here the CDR3 DNA reads TGTGCCAGCAGTGCAGGGGGCAATCAGCCCCAGCATTTT.

J is TRBJ2-7 and V is TRBV29-1; the match to TRBD1 covers 9 bases. CDR1 is SQVTM and CDR2 is ANQGSEA in the germline V gene. With 0 bases clipped from V and 2 bases from J, the junction kept 11 bases outside the gene matches. The CDR3 is 17 amino acids. CDR3 DNA: TGCAGCGTTGAAGATCGGACCGGGACAGGGAGTGCCTACGAGCAGTACTTC. The encoded protein is CSVEDRTGTGSAYEQYF.

The V call is TRBV5-6, the J call TRBJ2-3, with D tentatively TRBD2 (5 bases). The V and J ends lost 0 bases and 6 bases respectively, with 11 bases between them. Germline V gives CDR1 SGHDT, CDR2 YYEEEE. CDR3 length: 14 amino acids. The CDR3 DNA reads as TGTGCCAGCAGCTTGGCCCGAGGGCCCGATACGCAGTATTTT. This encodes CASSLARGPDTQYF. Drawing the rest from reference TRBV5-6 and TRBJ2-3, the complete variable domain is DAGVTQSPTHLIKTRGQQVTLRCSPKSGHDTVSWYQQALGQGPQFIFQYYEEEERQRGNFPDRFSGHQFPNYSSELNVNALLLGDSALYLCASSLARGPDTQYFGPGTRLTVL.

This clone was counted between two and nine times. The CDR3 nucleotides read TGTGCCAGTAGTGACACGCCTTGGGACATTCAGTACTTC. Amino acids: CASSDTPWDIQYF. J is TRBJ2-4 and V is TRBV19; D not resolved. Per germline, CDR1 LNHDA and CDR2 SQIVND (reference sequence). The CDR3 runs 13 residues. V shed 5 bases and J shed 8 bases, with 13 bases lying between them.

J is TRBJ2-1 and V is TRBV7-2; D call uncertain. Germline lookup yields CDR1 SGHTA and CDR2 FQGNSA. Trimming took 3 bases from V and 5 from J, leaving 11 bases between them. This CDR3 is built from 14 residues. The CDR3 region is CASSLNRGNNEQFF. The DNA for the CDR3 is TGTGCCAGCAGCTTGAACAGAGGAAACAATGAGCAGTTCTTC.

This chain connects TRBV6-5 to TRBJ2-1; 7 nucleotides line up with TRBD2. The CDR3 is 14 residues long. The J segment lost 0 bases and the V segment lost 6 bases, leaving 2 bases of the junction unmatched. CDR1 is MNHEY, CDR2 SVGAGI, per germline. CDR3 sequence: CASRGGSSYNEQFF. DNA for the CDR3: TGTGCCAGCAGGGGCGGGAGCTCCTACAATGAGCAGTTCTTC.

The rearrangement joins TRBV9 to TRBJ1-1; D call uncertain. V gave up 1 base and J gave up 1 base, with 5 bases separating them. This CDR3 is built from 13 residues. Germline V gene lookup returns CDR1 SGDLS and CDR2 YYNGEE. The DNA of the CDR3 is TGTGCCAGCAGCGTATCCGGGAACACTGAAGCTTTCTTT. This encodes CASSVSGNTEAFF.